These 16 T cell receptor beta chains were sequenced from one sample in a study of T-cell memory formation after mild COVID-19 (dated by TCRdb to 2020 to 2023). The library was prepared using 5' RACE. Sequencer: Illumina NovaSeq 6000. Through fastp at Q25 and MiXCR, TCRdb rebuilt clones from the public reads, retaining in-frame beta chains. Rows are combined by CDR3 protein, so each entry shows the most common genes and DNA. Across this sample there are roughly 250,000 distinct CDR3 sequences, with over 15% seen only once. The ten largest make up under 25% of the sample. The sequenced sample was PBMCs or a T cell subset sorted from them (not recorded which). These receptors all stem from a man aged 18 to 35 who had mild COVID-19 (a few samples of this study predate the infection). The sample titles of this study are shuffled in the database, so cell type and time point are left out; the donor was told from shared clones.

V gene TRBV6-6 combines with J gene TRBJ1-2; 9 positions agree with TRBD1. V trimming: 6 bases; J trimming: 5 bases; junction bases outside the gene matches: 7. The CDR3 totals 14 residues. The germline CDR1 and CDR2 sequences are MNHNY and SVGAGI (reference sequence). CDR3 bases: TGTGCCAGCAGCCCGACAGGGGGTAAATATGGCTACACCTTC. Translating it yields CASSPTGGKYGYTF.

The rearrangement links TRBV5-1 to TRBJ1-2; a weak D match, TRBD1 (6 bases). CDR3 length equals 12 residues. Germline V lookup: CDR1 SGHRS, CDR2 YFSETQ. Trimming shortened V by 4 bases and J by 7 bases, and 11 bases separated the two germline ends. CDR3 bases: TGCGCCAGCAGCGGGGACATCGTTGGCTACACCTTC. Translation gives CASSGDIVGYTF. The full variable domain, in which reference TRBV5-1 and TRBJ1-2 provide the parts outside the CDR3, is KAGVTQTPRYLIKTRGQQVTLSCSPISGHRSVSWYQQTPGQGLQFLFEYFSETQRNKGNFPGRFSGRQFSNSRSEMNVSTLELGDSALYLCASSGDIVGYTFGSGTRLTVV.

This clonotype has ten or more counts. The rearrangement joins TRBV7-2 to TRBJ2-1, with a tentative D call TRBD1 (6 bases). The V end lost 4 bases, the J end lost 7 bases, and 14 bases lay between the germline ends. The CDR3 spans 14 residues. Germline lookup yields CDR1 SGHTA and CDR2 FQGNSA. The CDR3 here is CASSSDSSGNEQFF. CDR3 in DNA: TGTGCCAGCAGCTCGGACAGCTCTGGGAATGAGCAGTTCTTC.

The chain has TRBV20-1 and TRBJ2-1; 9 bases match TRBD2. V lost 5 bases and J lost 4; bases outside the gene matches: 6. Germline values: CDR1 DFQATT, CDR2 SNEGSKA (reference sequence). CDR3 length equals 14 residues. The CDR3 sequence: CSAGTSIIYNEQFF. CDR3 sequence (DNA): TGCAGTGCTGGGACTAGCATTATTTACAATGAGCAGTTCTTC.

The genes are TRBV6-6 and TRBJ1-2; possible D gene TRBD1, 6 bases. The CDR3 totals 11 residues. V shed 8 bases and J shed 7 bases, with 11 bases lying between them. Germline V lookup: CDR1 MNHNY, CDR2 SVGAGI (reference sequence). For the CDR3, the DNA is TGTGCCAGCGGGGGGGCGGCTGGCTACACCTTC. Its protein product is CASGGAAGYTF.

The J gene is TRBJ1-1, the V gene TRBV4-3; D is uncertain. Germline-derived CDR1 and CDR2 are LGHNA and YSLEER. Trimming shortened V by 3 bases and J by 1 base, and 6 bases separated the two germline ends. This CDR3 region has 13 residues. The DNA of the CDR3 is TGCGCCAGCAGCCACGGTCGGAACACTGAAGCTTTCTTT. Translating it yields CASSHGRNTEAFF.

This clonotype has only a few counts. The CDR3 region has the DNA TGTGCCAGCAGTTACAAAGGGTCCGGGGAGCTGTTTTTT. This encodes CASSYKGSGELFF. V is TRBV6-5 and J is TRBJ2-2; unclear D gene. Germline CDR1 and CDR2: MNHEY and SVGAGI. This CDR3 comprises 13 residues. V gave up 2 bases and J gave up 6 bases, with 7 bases separating them.

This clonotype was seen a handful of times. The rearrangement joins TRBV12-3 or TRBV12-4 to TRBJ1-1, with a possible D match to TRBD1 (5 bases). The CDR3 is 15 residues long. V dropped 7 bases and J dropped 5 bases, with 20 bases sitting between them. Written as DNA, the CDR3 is TGTGCCAGCATTGTAGTCTTTCGGGGGATGACTGAAGCTTTCTTT. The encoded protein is CASIVVFRGMTEAFF.

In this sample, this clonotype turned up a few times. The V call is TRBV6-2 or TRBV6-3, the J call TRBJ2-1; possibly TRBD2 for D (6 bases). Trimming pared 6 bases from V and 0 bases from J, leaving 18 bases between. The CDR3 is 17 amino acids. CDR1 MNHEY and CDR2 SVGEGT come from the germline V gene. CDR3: CASSTGTSSFSYNEQFF. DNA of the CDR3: TGTGCCAGCAGCACCGGAACTAGCTCTTTCTCCTACAATGAGCAGTTCTTC.

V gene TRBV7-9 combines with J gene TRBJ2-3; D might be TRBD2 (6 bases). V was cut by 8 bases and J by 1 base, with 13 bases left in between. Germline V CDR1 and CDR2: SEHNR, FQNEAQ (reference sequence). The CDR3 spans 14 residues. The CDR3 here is CASGAGNGTDTQYF. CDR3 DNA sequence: TGTGCCAGCGGGGCGGGGAATGGCACAGATACGCAGTATTTT. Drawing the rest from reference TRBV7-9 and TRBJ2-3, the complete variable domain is DTGVSQNPRHKITKRGQNVTFRCDPISEHNRLYWYRQTLGQGPEFLTYFQNEAQLEKSRLLSDRFSAERPKGSFSTLEIQRTEQGDSAMYLCASGAGNGTDTQYFGPGTRLTVL.

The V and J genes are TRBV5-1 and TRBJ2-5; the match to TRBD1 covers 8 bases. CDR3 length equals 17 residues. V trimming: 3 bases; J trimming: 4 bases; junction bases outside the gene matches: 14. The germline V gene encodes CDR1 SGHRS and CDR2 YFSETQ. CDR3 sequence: CASSSVRAWTGLETQYF. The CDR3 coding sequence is TGCGCCAGCAGCTCAGTACGCGCCTGGACAGGGTTAGAGACCCAGTACTTC.

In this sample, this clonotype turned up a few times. Written as DNA, the CDR3 is TGTGCCAGCAGCCTGGGACGTCCGGCGAGGGAAGATACGCAGTATTTT. This codes for CASSLGRPAREDTQYF. The chain carries TRBV7-3 and TRBJ2-3; D tentatively fits TRBD1 or TRBD2 (5 bases each). Germline CDR1 is SGHTA and CDR2 is FQGTGA. The length of the CDR3 is 16 residues. Trimming pared 5 bases from V and 5 bases from J, leaving 20 bases between.

The CDR3 sequence: CASTSGGESDTQYF. CDR3 in DNA: TGTGCCAGCACCTCGGGGGGCGAATCGGATACGCAGTATTTT. The V gene is TRBV7-9, the J gene TRBJ2-3; D is perhaps TRBD2 (7 bases). Germline loops: CDR1 SEHNR, CDR2 FQNEAQ (reference sequence). V gave up 7 bases and J gave up 6 bases, with 17 bases separating them. This CDR3 comprises 14 residues.

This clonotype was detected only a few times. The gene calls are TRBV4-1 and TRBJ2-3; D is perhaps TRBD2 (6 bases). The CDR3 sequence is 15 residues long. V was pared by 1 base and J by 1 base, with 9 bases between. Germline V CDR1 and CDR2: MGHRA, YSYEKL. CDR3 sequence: CASSQAGVGTDTQYF. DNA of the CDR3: TGCGCCAGCAGCCAAGCGGGGGTGGGCACAGATACGCAGTATTTT.

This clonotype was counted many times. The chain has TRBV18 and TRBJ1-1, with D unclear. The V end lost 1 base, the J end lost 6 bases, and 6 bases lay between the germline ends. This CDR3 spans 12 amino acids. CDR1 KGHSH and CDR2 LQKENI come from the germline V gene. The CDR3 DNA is TGTGCCAGCTCACCACGAGGGCCTGAAGCTTTCTTT. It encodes CASSPRGPEAFF.

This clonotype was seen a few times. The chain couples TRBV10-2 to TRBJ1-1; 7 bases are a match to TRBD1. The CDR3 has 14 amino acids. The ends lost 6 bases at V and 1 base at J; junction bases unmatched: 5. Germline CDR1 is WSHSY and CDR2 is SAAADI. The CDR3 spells CASSTYRGNTEAFF. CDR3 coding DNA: TGCGCCAGCAGCACCTACAGGGGGAACACTGAAGCTTTCTTT.